These 30 T cell receptor beta chains were sequenced from one sample in a study of blood T cell repertoires in COVID-19. Assay used: immunoSEQ multiplex PCR; TCRdb lists only in-frame clones, some missing. Seen here are about 160,000 clones, around nine tenths observed once, and the top ten hold about 6.3%. Specimen: PBMCs or T cells enriched from blood (not recorded which). All receptors derive from a woman aged 50 to 65 who had recovered from COVID-19.

The chain carries TRBV18 and TRBJ2-1; D is possibly TRBD2 (6 bases). Deletions cut 4 bases from V and 7 bases from J, with 17 bases between. CDR1 is KGHSH, CDR2 LQKENI, per germline. The CDR3 spans 15 residues. The CDR3 loop is CASSLGGTARNEQFF. The CDR3 DNA reads TGTGCCAGCTCACTCGGGGGAACGGCTCGAAATGAGCAGTTCTTC.

The chain couples TRBV7-9 to TRBJ1-1, with D unresolved. The CDR3 totals 13 residues. Germline V gene sequence: CDR1 SEHNR, CDR2 FQNEAQ (reference sequence). The V end lost 1 base, the J end lost 3 bases, and 6 bases lay between the germline ends. The chain's CDR3 is CASSLGLDTEAFF. CDR3 nucleotide sequence: TGTGCCAGCAGCTTAGGACTGGACACTGAAGCTTTCTTT.

This clone was counted a few times. V usage is TRBV16 and J usage is TRBJ2-1; 8 nucleotides line up with TRBD2. This CDR3 region has 16 residues. With 4 bases clipped from V and 0 bases from J, the junction kept 5 bases outside the gene matches. Germline V gene sequence: CDR1 KGHSY, CDR2 FQNENV. The chain's CDR3 is CASSPGGGGSYNEQFF. The CDR3 bases are TGTGCCAGCAGCCCCGGGGGGGGAGGCTCCTACAATGAGCAGTTCTTC.

This clone showed up just once. The chain employs TRBV20-1 and TRBJ2-4; 7 nucleotides agree with TRBD1. Germline V gene lookup returns CDR1 DFQATT and CDR2 SNEGSKA (reference sequence). This CDR3 has 11 amino acids. The J segment lost 12 bases and the V segment lost 6 bases, leaving 8 bases of the junction unmatched. The chain's CDR3 is CSAPRQGHQYF. CDR3 DNA sequence: TGCAGTGCCCCTAGACAGGGTCATCAGTACTTC.

The chain has TRBV6-5 and TRBJ2-7, with D possibly being TRBD2 (6 bases). V lost 0 bases and J lost 0, with 12 bases in between. There are 16 residues in the CDR3. Per the germline V gene, CDR1 is MNHEY and CDR2 is SVGAGI. CDR3 coding DNA: TGTGCCAGCAGTTACTCGGCGGGGCTAAGCTCCTACGAGCAGTACTTC. Translating gives CASSYSAGLSSYEQYF.

The V gene is TRBV7-9, the J gene TRBJ1-6; TRBD1 agrees at 7 bases. The trim removed 2 bases at V and 7 bases at J, leaving 2 bases unmatched. In germline, CDR1 is SEHNR, CDR2 FQNEAQ (reference sequence). The CDR3 consists of 14 residues. The CDR3 DNA follows: TGTGCCAGCAGCTTAACAGGGGCAAATTCACCCCTCCACTTT. Its protein product is CASSLTGANSPLHF.

This clone showed up just once. CDR3 loop: CASKSLTQGAVVTEAFF. The CDR3 DNA is TGTGCCAGTAAGTCACTCACACAGGGGGCCGTGGTCACTGAAGCTTTCTTT. This chain uses TRBV19 with TRBJ1-1, with 9 bases identical to TRBD1. Looked up from germline, CDR1 is LNHDA and CDR2 is SQIVND (reference sequence). The CDR3 has 17 amino acids. Trimming removed 7 bases from V and 4 bases from J; junction bases left unmatched: 16. Filled out from reference TRBV19 and TRBJ1-1, the complete variable domain reads DGGITQSPKYLFRKEGQNVTLSCEQNLNHDAMYWYRQDPGQGLRLIYYSQIVNDFQKGDIAEGYSVSREKKESFPLTVTSAQKNPTAFYLCASKSLTQGAVVTEAFFGQGTRLTVV.

The chain uses TRBV5-4 and TRBJ2-6; no reliable D call. Germline V CDR1 and CDR2: SGHNT, YYREEE (reference sequence). V was cut by 4 bases and J by 0 bases, with 11 bases left in between. CDR3 size: 16 residues. The CDR3 bases are TGTGCCAGCAGCCGGGTTTCGAACTCTGGGGCCAACGTCCTGACTTTC. Residues: CASSRVSNSGANVLTF.

This chain links TRBV7-2 with TRBJ1-2; a possible D gene is TRBD1 (5 bases). The germline V gene encodes CDR1 SGHTA and CDR2 FQGNSA. The CDR3 consists of 13 residues. V was shortened by 1 base and J by 2 bases, with 5 bases between the two germline ends. The chain's CDR3 is CASSLGQNYGYTF. The CDR3 region has the DNA TGTGCCAGCAGCTTAGGACAGAACTATGGCTACACCTTC.

The CDR3 protein is CSVEGGVSTDTQYF. CDR3 DNA: TGCAGCGTTGAGGGCGGGGTTAGCACAGATACGCAGTATTTT. V and J are TRBV29-1 and TRBJ2-3; tentatively, D is TRBD2 (6 bases). This CDR3 region has 14 residues. Trimming removed 3 bases from V and 0 bases from J, with 10 bases in between. Per the germline V gene, CDR1 is SQVTM and CDR2 is ANQGSEA.

The gene calls are TRBV24-1 and TRBJ2-2; weak D call: TRBD2 (6 bases). With 8 bases removed from V and 0 bases from J, the gap between germline ends came to 9 bases. CDR3 length: 14 amino acids. CDR1 KGHDR and CDR2 SFDVKD come from the germline V gene. The CDR3 protein is CATNGEANTGELFF. The CDR3 nucleotides are TGTGCCACCAACGGGGAGGCGAACACCGGGGAGCTGTTTTTT.

The rearrangement links TRBV7-8 to TRBJ2-1, with D possibly being TRBD1 (5 bases). There are 11 residues in the CDR3. Germline V gene lookup returns CDR1 SGHVS and CDR2 FQNEAQ. The chain's CDR3 is CGCREYNEQFF. The CDR3 bases are TGTGGTTGCAGGGAATACAATGAGCAGTTCTTC.

V and J are TRBV5-4 and TRBJ1-4; 8 bases map to TRBD1. The CDR3 totals 15 residues. The V segment lost 4 bases and the J segment 8 bases; nucleotides outside the gene matches: 10. Germline CDR1 and CDR2: SGHNT and YYREEE (reference sequence). The CDR3 coding sequence is TGTGCCAGCAGCACGGATTTCAGGGGGCGGGAAAAACTGTTTTTT. Amino acids: CASSTDFRGREKLFF. The full variable domain, in which reference TRBV5-4 and TRBJ1-4 provide the parts outside the CDR3, is ETGVTQSPTHLIKTRGQQVTLRCSSQSGHNTVSWYQQALGQGPQFIFQYYREEENGRGNFPPRFSGLQFPNYSSELNVNALELDDSALYLCASSTDFRGREKLFFGSGTQLSVL.

This chain connects TRBV9 to TRBJ1-1; 7 nucleotides agree with TRBD1. The CDR3 has 16 residues. Germline values: CDR1 SGDLS, CDR2 YYNGEE. Trimming at V came to 4 bases and at J to 0 bases, leaving 9 bases not matched to a gene. CDR3 bases: TGTGCCAGCAGCCCAACCTCAGACAGGGTGAACACTGAAGCTTTCTTT. It encodes CASSPTSDRVNTEAFF.

The J gene is TRBJ2-5, the V gene TRBV4-2; tentatively, D is TRBD2 (6 bases). This CDR3 region has 18 residues. The germline CDR1 and CDR2 sequences are LGHNA and YNFKEQ. Trimming removed 5 bases from V and 4 bases from J, with 26 bases in between. CDR3 residues: CASSKGVQPGRETETQYF. As DNA, the CDR3 is TGTGCCAGCAGCAAAGGGGTCCAGCCGGGACGGGAGACAGAGACCCAGTACTTC.

This rearrangement joins TRBV11-3 to TRBJ2-3, with 7 bases lining up with TRBD2. Germline values: CDR1 SGHNT, CDR2 YENEEA. After removal of 3 bases from V and 0 bases from J, the junction contained 0 bases not matched to a gene. This CDR3 spans 14 amino acids. CDR3 DNA: TGTGCCAGCAGCTTGACTAGCAGCACAGATACGCAGTATTTT. Its translation: CASSLTSSTDTQYF.

This chain links TRBV9 with TRBJ1-6, with a tentative D call TRBD1 (5 bases). The ends were cut back, 4 bases at V and 5 bases at J, with 19 bases in the middle. The CDR3 runs 17 residues. Germline CDR1 SGDLS, CDR2 YYNGEE. In DNA, the CDR3 is TGTGCCAGCAGCCCCTTGCAGGGTCAGAACCATAATTCACCCCTCCACTTT. Protein product: CASSPLQGQNHNSPLHF.

The rearrangement uses TRBV11-3 and TRBJ1-1, with 9 bases fitting TRBD1. The CDR3 has 15 residues. The germline V gene encodes CDR1 SGHNT and CDR2 YENEEA. Trimming removed 4 bases from V and 5 bases from J; junction bases left unmatched: 8. The CDR3 DNA reads TGTGCCAGCAGCTGGGAACAGGGGGCGCGAACTGAAGCTTTCTTT. Translated, it gives CASSWEQGARTEAFF.

V usage is TRBV19 and J usage is TRBJ2-6, with TRBD1 identical over 9 bases. V gave up 1 base and J gave up 3 bases; unmatched junction bases: 10. The CDR3 contains 19 residues. Germline CDR1 and CDR2: LNHDA and SQIVND (reference sequence). Here the CDR3 reads CASSIGGQGVEGGANVLTF. The CDR3 DNA reads as TGTGCCAGTAGTATAGGGGGACAGGGTGTTGAAGGTGGGGCCAACGTCCTGACTTTC.

The V and J genes are TRBV7-9 and TRBJ1-5, with no clear D. V lost 1 base and J lost 5, with 6 bases in between. The CDR3 covers 13 residues. CDR1 SEHNR and CDR2 FQNEAQ come from the germline V gene (reference sequence). CDR3 residues: CASSLDSDQPQHF. The CDR3 nucleotides read TGTGCCAGCAGCTTAGATAGTGATCAGCCCCAGCATTTT.

This chain connects TRBV6-5 to TRBJ1-1; TRBD1 is a possible D gene (5 bases). The CDR3 extends over 13 amino acids. V lost 6 bases and J 5 bases, leaving 13 bases between the germline ends. CDR1 and CDR2 from the germline V gene are MNHEY and SVGAGI. The CDR3, as DNA: TGTGCCAGCAGAAATTCAGGGTGGACTGAAGCTTTCTTT. Its translation: CASRNSGWTEAFF.

The rearrangement uses TRBV3-1 (or the pseudogene TRBV3-2) and TRBJ2-5; tentatively, D is TRBD2 (6 bases). The CDR3 is 13 residues long. Trimming pared 4 bases from V and 2 bases from J, leaving 8 bases between. CDR1 and CDR2 from the germline V gene are LGHDT and YNNKEL (reference sequence). CDR3 sequence: CASSLLAQETQYF. The CDR3 DNA reads as TGTGCCAGCAGCCTACTAGCTCAAGAGACCCAGTACTTC.

The gene calls are TRBV19 and TRBJ2-1, with 7 bases that match TRBD1. The CDR3 sequence is 16 residues long. Germline CDR1 is LNHDA and CDR2 is SQIVND (reference sequence). J was trimmed by 0 bases and V by 4 bases; bases with no gene match: 6. The CDR3 is CASSTGTAYSYNEQFF. The CDR3 DNA sequence: TGTGCCAGTAGTACCGGGACAGCCTACTCCTACAATGAGCAGTTCTTC.

V and J are TRBV19 and TRBJ2-7; 8 nucleotides align to TRBD1. Per germline, CDR1 LNHDA and CDR2 SQIVND (reference sequence). The CDR3 is 13 residues long. Unmatched junction bases numbered 2, after V lost 4 bases and J lost 3 bases. The CDR3 protein is CASSTGQGYEQYF. The DNA for the CDR3 is TGTGCCAGTAGTACCGGACAGGGCTACGAGCAGTACTTC.

Remarks on this clone: Distinct nucleotide sequences in the sample also encode this CDR3. The genes are TRBV27 and TRBJ1-2; tentatively, D is TRBD1 (5 bases). Between the trimmed V and J ends, which lost 6 bases and 3 bases, there was a span of 11 bases. CDR3 length: 13 amino acids. Germline CDR1 reads MNHEY; CDR2 reads SMNVEV (reference sequence). CDR3 loop: CASSLQGDYGYTF. Written as DNA, the CDR3 is TGTGCCAGCAGCTTACAAGGGGACTATGGCTACACCTTC.

V and J are TRBV10-3 and TRBJ1-2, with D possibly matching TRBD1 (6 bases). Trimming cost V 3 bases and J 5 bases, with 10 bases left between them. The CDR3 consists of 13 residues. The germline V gene has CDR1 ENHRY and CDR2 SYGVKD. The CDR3 reads CAISEGGPYGYTF. Written as DNA, the CDR3 is TGTGCCATCAGTGAAGGGGGACCATATGGCTACACCTTC.

The chain is built from TRBV7-2 and TRBJ2-2; 8 nucleotides line up with TRBD2. Per germline, CDR1 SGHTA and CDR2 FQGNSA. The CDR3 runs 15 residues. V trimming: 11 bases; J trimming: 5 bases; junction bases outside the gene matches: 13. The CDR3 nucleotides are TGTGCCGGTGGGCTGGGCGGGGGGAAAACCGGGGAGCTGTTTTTT. Translating gives CAGGLGGGKTGELFF.

The chain is built from TRBV7-9 and TRBJ1-1; maybe TRBD1 (5 bases). The length of the CDR3 is 17 residues. Trimming cost V 4 bases and J 4 bases, with 22 bases left between them. The V gene's germline CDR1 is SEHNR and CDR2 FQNEAQ (reference sequence). For the CDR3, the DNA is TGTGCCAGCAGCTCAATGGGGGGTTTAGGTGCCCGCACTGAAGCTTTCTTT. Protein sequence: CASSSMGGLGARTEAFF.

The CDR3 sequence: CASSYGGGSNQPQHF. CDR3 sequence (DNA): TGTGCCAGCAGTTACGGGGGGGGGAGCAATCAGCCCCAGCATTTT. The rearrangement links TRBV6-5 to TRBJ1-5; TRBD1 is a possible D gene (5 bases). V gave up 2 bases and J gave up 1 base, with 9 bases separating them. The length of the CDR3 is 15 residues. Looked up from germline, CDR1 is MNHEY and CDR2 is SVGAGI.

The chain couples TRBV30 to TRBJ2-7, with a weak D call TRBD1 (6 bases). This CDR3 region has 18 residues. V shed 4 bases and J shed 3 bases, with 28 bases lying between them. CDR1 is GTSNPN and CDR2 is SVGIG in the germline V gene (reference sequence). The CDR3 spells CAWIEGQPRRNPYYEQYF. CDR3 in DNA: TGTGCCTGGATTGAGGGACAACCGAGACGGAACCCCTACTACGAGCAGTACTTC.